What follows are 14 T cell receptor beta chains derived from one specimen sequenced in a study of blood T cell repertoires in COVID-19. Some clones are missing from TCRdb's copy, which holds only in-frame ones; the method was immunoSEQ multiplex PCR. The profile shows over 25,000 clones, approximately 80% of them singletons. The sequenced sample consisted of peripheral blood. The source of these receptors is an older man with active or convalescent COVID-19.

The CDR3, as DNA: TGTGCCAGCAGCTACACAGGGTACGAGCAGTACTTC. It translates to CASSYTGYEQYF. V usage is TRBV6-5 and J usage is TRBJ2-7; TRBD1 is a possible D gene (6 bases). This CDR3 contains 12 residues. CDR1 and CDR2 from the germline V gene are MNHEY and SVGAGI. V was cut by 6 bases and J by 4 bases, with 10 bases left in between.

This clone was seen just once. The chain carries TRBV5-4 and TRBJ2-7; TRBD1 aligns across 10 bases. The CDR3 covers 15 residues. CDR1 is SGHNT, CDR2 YYREEE, per germline (reference sequence). V shed 5 bases and J 3 bases; nucleotides not matched to a gene: 8. The CDR3 coding sequence is TGTGCCAGCAGTCCGAAGACAGGGGGCCACTACGAGCAGTACTTC. Translating it yields CASSPKTGGHYEQYF. Using reference TRBV5-4 and TRBJ2-7 for the parts outside the CDR3, the full variable domain is ETGVTQSPTHLIKTRGQQVTLRCSSQSGHNTVSWYQQALGQGPQFIFQYYREEENGRGNFPPRFSGLQFPNYSSELNVNALELDDSALYLCASSPKTGGHYEQYFGPGTRLTVT.

The chain has TRBV3-1 (or the pseudogene TRBV3-2) and TRBJ1-2; D call uncertain. CDR1 and CDR2 (germline): LGHDT, YNNKEL (reference sequence). The ends were cut back, 1 base at V and 1 base at J, with 7 bases in the middle. The CDR3 is 14 residues long. The CDR3 protein is CASSQGGVNYGYTF. The CDR3 DNA follows: TGTGCCAGCAGCCAAGGCGGGGTTAACTATGGCTACACCTTC.

The rearrangement joins TRBV10-3 to TRBJ2-1, with TRBD2 matching over 11 bases. Germline V gene data show CDR1 as ENHRY and CDR2 as SYGVKD. V lost 3 bases to trimming and J lost 6 bases; unmatched junction nucleotides: 16. The CDR3 has 19 amino acids. The CDR3 spells CAISDPLAGGPSNSNEQFF. The CDR3, as DNA: TGTGCCATCAGTGACCCCCTAGCGGGGGGCCCTAGTAACAGCAATGAGCAGTTCTTC.

This clone was seen a few times. The chain links TRBV19 to TRBJ1-4; 8 bases fit TRBD1. After removal of 4 bases from V and 4 bases from J, the junction contained 5 bases not matched to a gene. The CDR3 spans 15 residues. Germline V gene data show CDR1 as LNHDA and CDR2 as SQIVND (reference sequence). The CDR3, as DNA: TGTGCCAGTAGTAGTCAGGGGGCCGGTAATGAAAAACTGTTTTTT. The encoded protein is CASSSQGAGNEKLFF.

This chain joins TRBV6-2 or TRBV6-3 and TRBJ2-7; D is perhaps TRBD2 (6 bases). CDR1 and CDR2 (germline): MNHEY, SVGEGT. The CDR3 is 13 residues long. V lost 5 bases to trimming and J lost 3 bases, with 11 bases between them. This CDR3 reads CASSRGLLYEQYF. In DNA form, the CDR3 reads TGTGCCAGCAGTCGGGGACTGCTCTACGAGCAGTACTTC.

The chain is built from TRBV4-3 and TRBJ2-2; TRBD1 aligns across 7 bases. The V gene's germline CDR1 is LGHNA and CDR2 YSLEER. The CDR3 covers 16 residues. V gave up 0 bases and J gave up 7 bases; unmatched junction bases: 8. CDR3 nucleotide sequence: TGCGCCAGCAGCCAAGATTCAGGCAGGGGGAGCGGGGAGCTGTTTTTT. Residues: CASSQDSGRGSGELFF.

The chain combines TRBV6-5 with TRBJ1-1; D is ambiguous. The ends were cut back, 6 bases at V and 6 bases at J, with 14 bases in the middle. The CDR3 totals 13 residues. In germline, CDR1 is MNHEY, CDR2 SVGAGI. The CDR3: CASRITVFAEAFF. CDR3 nucleotide sequence: TGTGCCAGCAGAATTACAGTTTTCGCTGAAGCTTTCTTT.

This chain links TRBV27 with TRBJ2-7, with 8 bases lining up with TRBD1. Losses at the gene ends were 5 bases for V and 4 bases for J; bases not matched to a gene: 10. Germline V gene sequence: CDR1 MNHEY, CDR2 SMNVEV (reference sequence). CDR3 length: 15 residues. The CDR3 here is CASSPGQGAGYEQYF. Here the CDR3 DNA reads TGTGCCAGCAGTCCCGGACAGGGTGCAGGGTACGAGCAGTACTTC.

This clone was picked up one time. CDR3 sequence reads: CASRPGTTAGANVLTF. In DNA, the CDR3 is TGTGCCAGCAGGCCCGGGACAACGGCTGGGGCCAACGTCCTGACTTTC. J is TRBJ2-6 and V is TRBV27; TRBD1 might be the D (6 bases). The CDR3 has 16 residues. The ends were cut back, 6 bases at V and 2 bases at J, with 14 bases in the middle. Germline CDR1 and CDR2: MNHEY and SMNVEV (reference sequence). The variable domain in full, with the rest retrieved from reference TRBV27 and TRBJ2-6, is EAQVTQNPRYLITVTGKKLTVTCSQNMNHEYMSWYRQDPGLGLRQIYYSMNVEVTDKGDVPEGYKVSRKEKRNFPLILESPSPNQTSLYFCASRPGTTAGANVLTFGAGSRLTVL.

The V and J genes are TRBV4-1 and TRBJ2-7; TRBD2 agrees at 10 bases. The CDR3 totals 16 residues. Germline values: CDR1 MGHRA, CDR2 YSYEKL. J was trimmed by 7 bases and V by 1 base; bases with no gene match: 10. The CDR3 DNA sequence: TGCGCCAGCAGCCAAGGGCCTAGCGGGGGCCAATGGGAGCAGTACTTC. Translation: CASSQGPSGGQWEQYF.

V is TRBV28 and J is TRBJ2-7, with TRBD2 identical over 7 bases. The CDR3 is made up of 15 amino acids. Germline V gene lookup returns CDR1 MDHEN and CDR2 SYDVKM. Trimming took 6 bases from V and 0 from J; bases not matched to a gene: 8. As DNA, the CDR3 is TGTGCCAGCAGCTTTAGCGGGTCCGGCTCCTACGAGCAGTACTTC. Translation gives CASSFSGSGSYEQYF.

The chain uses TRBV2 and TRBJ1-5, with TRBD1 matching over 9 bases. CDR3 length: 15 residues. CDR1 is SNHLY, CDR2 FYNNEI, per germline. Trimming removed 6 bases from V and 6 bases from J; junction bases left unmatched: 9. The DNA of the CDR3 is TGTGCCAGCAGGTGGGACAGGGCTATGAGTCAGCCCCAGCATTTT. Protein: CASRWDRAMSQPQHF.

The chain has TRBV12-5 and TRBJ1-1; TRBD1 matches 8 bases. This CDR3 is built from 16 residues. J was trimmed by 4 bases and V by 7 bases; bases with no gene match: 14. CDR1 and CDR2 from the germline V gene are LGHNT and FRNRAP. CDR3 sequence: CASALGAGGFGTEAFF. CDR3 sequence (DNA): TGTGCTAGTGCCCTGGGGGCAGGGGGCTTTGGCACTGAAGCTTTCTTT. Based on the CDR3 plus reference TRBV12-5 and TRBJ1-1, the full variable domain is DARVTQTPRHKVTEMGQEVTMRCQPILGHNTVFWYRQTMMQGLELLAYFRNRAPLDDSGMPKDRFSAEMPDATLATLKIQPSEPRDSAVYFCASALGAGGFGTEAFFGQGTRLTVV.